This TCR beta chain was sequenced during a study of control samples from healthy donors and cancer patients. Sequenced by immunoSEQ multiplex PCR; TCRdb stores in-frame clones only, minus some. Here the sample spans fewer than 200,000 clones, approximately 94% being singletons. Germline trimming cut 2 bases from V and 2 bases from J; bases unmatched to any gene: 6. The CDR3 spans 15 residues. The germline V gene encodes CDR1 MNHEY and CDR2 SVGAGI. The J gene is TRBJ2-7, the V gene TRBV6-5; 7 bases align to TRBD1. Sequenced: PBMCs. This TCR was recovered from a man aged 60 to 75 with colorectal cancer. The CDR3 here is CASSYATGPAYEQYF. The CDR3 DNA sequence: TGTGCCAGCAGTTACGCGACAGGGCCAGCCTACGAGCAGTACTTC.